The present entry profiles one TCR beta chain with its context. What it binds is not known. Cyclophosphamide on days +3 and +4 followed busulfan-fludarabine conditioning and a marrow graft. Method: immunoSEQ multiplex PCR; TCRdb's copy keeps in-frame clones and lacks some. The sample shows some 4,300 clones, 70% to 80% of them seen only once. The sample originates from a study of T cells after posttransplantation cyclophosphamide. Study-wide findings and caveats: Later blood repertoires were often dominated by clones from the donor CD8+ memory compartment. After PTCy, TRB diversity resembled that of CNI/methotrexate controls.

Trimming took 3 bases from V and 2 from J, leaving 14 bases between them. CDR3 length: 16 residues. Germline V gene sequence: CDR1 LNHDA, CDR2 SQIVND (reference sequence). The sequence came from a male patient in his thirties or forties who received an allogeneic stem cell transplant from a related donor, was CMV-positive, and had acute and chronic GVHD. Some T cells may have originated in the graft donor. The rearrangement links TRBV19 to TRBJ2-1; D might be TRBD2 (5 bases). The specimen comprised PBMCs, sampled after allogeneic stem cell transplant with posttransplant cyclophosphamide. The CDR3 protein is CASSMILAGTYNEQFF. CDR3 sequence (DNA): TGTGCCAGTAGTATGATCCTAGCCGGTACCTACAATGAGCAGTTCTTC.